Reported below is one T cell receptor (beta chain). Naive CD8 cells comprised CD45RO-negative, CCR7-positively selected cells, excluding terminally differentiated effector memory CD45RA+ cells. Donors were healthy HIV-negative adults without recent acute infections or vaccinations. The CDR3 sequence is 15 residues long. Between the trimmed V and J ends, which lost 2 bases and 8 bases, there was a span of 18 bases. Germline CDR1 MNHEY, CDR2 SVGAGI. Sequencing used immunoSEQ multiplex PCR; TCRdb keeps in-frame clones, though not all of them. The sample contains approximately 2,000,000 clones, about 93% of which appear only once. The data originate from a study of shared clonotypes between healthy human individuals.

The chain couples TRBV6-5 to TRBJ1-2, with a possible D match to TRBD1 (5 bases). The specimen sequenced was naive CD8+ T cells from PBMCs. This clonotype was obtained from a man aged 18 to 35 in good health. Some clones in this sample may be carry-over from other donors' samples. CDR3 bases: TGTGCCAGCAGTTACCTCCGGGGGGGGAGCGGAGGCTACACCTTC. Protein product: CASSYLRGGSGGYTF.